These 26 T cell receptor beta chains share one sample of origin, sequenced in a study of blood T cell repertoires in COVID-19. Method: immunoSEQ multiplex PCR; TCRdb's copy keeps in-frame clones and lacks some. Among about 140,000 clones, almost 85% were seen once, and the ten largest hold about 3.4%. Sequencing was done on a sample of PBMCs or T cells enriched from blood (not recorded which). These receptors were taken from a woman between 50 and 59 years old with acute COVID-19.

This chain joins TRBV3-1 (or the pseudogene TRBV3-2) and TRBJ1-1; D remains ambiguous. The CDR3 sequence is 14 residues long. Trimming took off 4 bases at V and 2 bases at J, with 11 bases between the two ends. Germline V gene sequence: CDR1 LGHDT, CDR2 YNNKEL (reference sequence). The CDR3 protein is CASSPRRGNTEAFF. Written as DNA, the CDR3 is TGTGCCAGCAGCCCCCGGCGAGGCAACACTGAAGCTTTCTTT.

The CDR3 sequence: CASSSDRDKDTQYF. CDR3 DNA: TGTGCCAGCAGCTCGGACAGGGATAAAGATACGCAGTATTTT. The rearrangement uses TRBV11-3 and TRBJ2-3; 8 nucleotides agree with TRBD1. CDR3 length: 14 amino acids. V shed 4 bases, J shed 5 bases, and the junction held 5 bases outside the gene matches. The germline CDR1 and CDR2 sequences are SGHNT and YENEEA.

By proportion, this clone is medium-sized. This chain uses TRBV7-9 with TRBJ2-4; possibly TRBD1 for D (5 bases). Germline V gives CDR1 SEHNR, CDR2 FQNEAQ (reference sequence). V was clipped by 1 base and J by 0 bases, with 7 bases between them. The CDR3 contains 15 residues. The CDR3: CASSLDQGAKNIQYF. DNA for the CDR3: TGTGCCAGCAGCTTAGATCAGGGAGCCAAAAACATTCAGTACTTC.

The J gene is TRBJ2-5, the V gene TRBV21-1; the table's D call, TRBD2, has no DNA check behind it. TRBV21-1 is an annotated pseudogene. CDR3 length: 14 amino acids. CDR3 DNA: TGTGCCAGCACCAATCTGAAGGTTCGGGGGACCCAGTACTTC. It encodes CASTNLKVRGTQYF.

This clone came up a few times. V gene TRBV3-1 (or the pseudogene TRBV3-2) combines with J gene TRBJ2-1, with D possibly being TRBD2 (6 bases). Germline V lookup: CDR1 LGHDT, CDR2 YNNKEL (reference sequence). The CDR3 runs to 19 residues. V shed 0 bases and J shed 9 bases, with 27 bases lying between them. The CDR3 coding sequence is TGTGCCAGCAGCCAAGATCTTAGGAACCGGCGGGATAGTTTTTTTGAGCAGTTCTTC. This codes for CASSQDLRNRRDSFFEQFF.

Written as DNA, the CDR3 is TGTGCCTGGAGTGTACTTGAGCAGTTCTTC. Translating gives CAWSVLEQFF. The rearrangement joins TRBV30 to TRBJ2-1; D gene uncertain. Germline CDR1 is GTSNPN and CDR2 is SVGIG (reference sequence). Trimming took 0 bases from V and 9 from J, leaving 3 bases between them. This CDR3 is 10 amino acids long. The whole variable domain, filled in from reference TRBV30 and TRBJ2-1, reads SQTIHQWPATLVQPVGSPLSLECTVEGTSNPNLYWYRQAAGRGLQLLFYSVGIGQISSEVPQNLSASRPQDRQFILSSKKLLLSDSGFYLCAWSVLEQFFGPGTRLTVL.

The V call is TRBV7-9, the J call TRBJ2-1, with 8 bases that match TRBD2. The CDR3 is made up of 13 amino acids. Germline CDR1 reads SEHNR; CDR2 reads FQNEAQ (reference sequence). Germline trimming cut 8 bases from V and 10 bases from J; bases unmatched to any gene: 10. The CDR3 nucleotides are TGTGCCAGCGGTAACAGCGGGAGTAGCGAGCAGTTCTTC. Protein product: CASGNSGSSEQFF.

The CDR3 reads CASTGRGQGAYEQYF. The CDR3 DNA reads as TGTGCCAGCACCGGCAGGGGACAGGGGGCATACGAGCAGTACTTC. The rearrangement joins TRBV3-1 (or the pseudogene TRBV3-2) to TRBJ2-7, with TRBD1 matching over 12 bases. J lost 4 bases, V lost 7 bases, and 8 bases had no gene match. This CDR3 has 15 residues. Germline V gene data show CDR1 as LGHDT and CDR2 as YNNKEL (reference sequence).

This rearrangement joins TRBV19 to TRBJ2-7; tentatively, D is TRBD1 (6 bases). Germline CDR1 and CDR2: LNHDA and SQIVND (reference sequence). V was cut by 7 bases and J by 9 bases, with 19 bases left in between. This CDR3 spans 13 amino acids. The chain's CDR3 is CASIGTQGSPQYF. CDR3 bases: TGTGCCAGTATCGGGACCCAGGGGAGCCCGCAGTACTTC.

This chain's CDR3 is CASSDPRQGGTDTQYF. The CDR3 DNA sequence: TGCGCCAGCAGCGACCCCCGACAGGGTGGCACAGATACGCAGTATTTT. The chain has TRBV5-1 and TRBJ2-3, with 7 bases fitting TRBD1. Trimming cost V 4 bases and J 1 base; bases outside gene matches: 9. The CDR3 totals 16 residues. From germline, CDR1 is SGHRS and CDR2 YFSETQ.

The chain has TRBV11-2 and TRBJ2-5; 7 nucleotides agree with TRBD1. The CDR3 spans 16 residues. Germline assignment: CDR1 SGHAT and CDR2 FQNNGV. V trimming: 0 bases; J trimming: 4 bases; junction bases outside the gene matches: 8. CDR3 region: CASSLDPTTGVETQYF. The CDR3 region has the DNA TGTGCCAGCAGCTTAGATCCAACAACAGGGGTAGAGACCCAGTACTTC.

This clone was counted only a few times. The chain carries TRBV21-1 and TRBJ1-2; TRBD1 is the table's D call, not checked against the DNA. TRBV21-1 is a documented pseudogene. This CDR3 spans 16 amino acids. CDR3 nucleotide sequence: TGTGCCAGCAGCAAAGGGGAGCAGGGGACAAACTATGGCTACACCTTC. Its protein is CASSKGEQGTNYGYTF.

This clone was found once. The chain employs TRBV3-1 (or the pseudogene TRBV3-2) and TRBJ2-1; 13 nucleotides match TRBD2. This CDR3 region has 16 residues. V trimming: 0 bases; J trimming: 8 bases; junction bases outside the gene matches: 4. CDR1 LGHDT and CDR2 YNNKEL come from the germline V gene (reference sequence). Here the CDR3 reads CASSQDRLAGGDEQFF. As DNA, the CDR3 is TGTGCCAGCAGCCAAGATAGACTAGCGGGAGGCGATGAGCAGTTCTTC.

This clone occurred a few times. The V call is TRBV7-8, the J call TRBJ1-5; possible D gene TRBD1, 6 bases. Germline CDR1 and CDR2: SGHVS and FQNEAQ. Deletions cut 4 bases from V and 3 bases from J, with 19 bases between. The CDR3 consists of 17 residues. CDR3 bases: TGTGCCAGCAGCTACGGGGGGCGACAGGAACACAATCAGCCCCAGCATTTT. It is translated as CASSYGGRQEHNQPQHF.

The rearrangement links TRBV27 to TRBJ2-1; 7 bases are shared with TRBD2. The ends lost 8 bases at V and 6 bases at J; junction bases unmatched: 10. Germline V gene data show CDR1 as MNHEY and CDR2 as SMNVEV (reference sequence). The CDR3 length is 14 residues. CDR3 DNA: TGTGCCAGCGCTTTAGGACTAGTCTTCAATGAGCAGTTCTTC. Amino acids: CASALGLVFNEQFF.

The chain uses TRBV11-3 and TRBJ2-3; the match to TRBD2 covers 15 bases. The germline V gene encodes CDR1 SGHNT and CDR2 YENEEA. The CDR3 loop spans 15 amino acids. J gave up 6 bases and V 3 bases, and 1 base lay outside the gene matches. This chain's CDR3 is CASSLGLAGGDTQYF. The DNA of the CDR3 is TGTGCCAGCAGCTTGGGACTAGCGGGAGGTGATACGCAGTATTTT.

The chain employs TRBV30 and TRBJ2-3; 8 bases line up with TRBD2. Trimming cost V 5 bases and J 1 base; bases outside gene matches: 8. This CDR3 contains 15 residues. Germline-derived CDR1 and CDR2 are GTSNPN and SVGIG (reference sequence). The chain's CDR3 is CAWDRGGAGTDTQYF. The DNA of the CDR3 is TGTGCCTGGGACCGGGGGGGTGCCGGCACAGATACGCAGTATTTT.

The chain is built from TRBV29-1 and TRBJ1-1; no clear D. Germline V gives CDR1 SQVTM, CDR2 ANQGSEA. V dropped 4 bases and J dropped 2 bases, with 14 bases sitting between them. The CDR3 has 14 residues. The CDR3 nucleotides read TGCAGCGTTGGTTTGACGGCGGGCAACACTGAAGCTTTCTTT. Its translation: CSVGLTAGNTEAFF.

The chain combines TRBV3-1 (or the pseudogene TRBV3-2) with TRBJ2-7; possibly TRBD1 for D (6 bases). The CDR3 consists of 13 residues. Germline loops: CDR1 LGHDT, CDR2 YNNKEL (reference sequence). V was cut by 5 bases and J by 2 bases, with 10 bases left in between. This CDR3 is CASSSGQTYEQYF. The CDR3 region has the DNA TGTGCCAGCAGCTCAGGACAGACCTACGAGCAGTACTTC.

The table lists this clone with a count of one. This chain uses TRBV9 with TRBJ2-7, with TRBD2 matching 14 bases. The CDR3 has 17 amino acids. After removal of 0 bases from V and 3 bases from J, the junction contained 5 bases not matched to a gene. The germline V gene has CDR1 SGDLS and CDR2 YYNGEE. CDR3 DNA: TGTGCCAGCAGCGTAGGACTAGCGGGAGGGGCGATCTACGAGCAGTACTTC. Residues: CASSVGLAGGAIYEQYF.

The chain employs TRBV10-3 and TRBJ1-2; TRBD1 is a possible D gene (6 bases). Germline CDR1 reads ENHRY; CDR2 reads SYGVKD. The CDR3 has 17 amino acids. The V end was cut by 0 bases, the J end by 2 bases, with 16 bases between. CDR3 sequence (DNA): TGTGCCATCAGTGAGTCTCAAGGGGGGGCTCGAAACTATGGCTACACCTTC. Protein: CAISESQGGARNYGYTF.

V and J are TRBV5-1 and TRBJ1-1; no clear D gene. The CDR3 length is 14 residues. Germline-derived CDR1 and CDR2 are SGHRS and YFSETQ. The V and J ends lost 1 base and 0 bases respectively, with 7 bases between them. The CDR3 loop reads CASSLIEMNTEAFF. CDR3 nucleotides: TGCGCCAGCAGCTTGATCGAGATGAACACTGAAGCTTTCTTT. Full variable domain (missing parts from reference TRBV5-1 and TRBJ1-1): KAGVTQTPRYLIKTRGQQVTLSCSPISGHRSVSWYQQTPGQGLQFLFEYFSETQRNKGNFPGRFSGRQFSNSRSEMNVSTLELGDSALYLCASSLIEMNTEAFFGQGTRLTVV.

This chain connects TRBV2 to TRBJ2-2, with unresolved D. The CDR3 spans 14 residues. The germline gives CDR1 SNHLY, CDR2 FYNNEI. Trimming stripped 9 bases from V and 4 bases from J, with 15 bases between. The CDR3 reads CASNREFVTGELFF. The CDR3 region has the DNA TGTGCCAGTAACCGCGAATTCGTCACCGGGGAGCTGTTTTTT.

This chain's CDR3 is CASSISAGEETQYF. In nucleotides, the CDR3 is TGTGCCAGTAGTATATCAGCGGGAGAAGAGACCCAGTACTTC. The chain combines TRBV19 with TRBJ2-5; TRBD2 matches 8 bases. CDR3 size: 14 residues. Germline V lookup: CDR1 LNHDA, CDR2 SQIVND (reference sequence). The V segment lost 2 bases and the J segment 3 bases; nucleotides outside the gene matches: 2.

The chain uses TRBV18 and TRBJ1-3; D gene ambiguous. The CDR3 is made up of 16 amino acids. Germline CDR1 and CDR2: KGHSH and LQKENI. With 3 bases removed from V and 0 bases from J, the gap between germline ends came to 12 bases. CDR3 sequence reads: CASSPLRQDSGNTIYF. The CDR3, as DNA: TGTGCCAGCTCACCCCTTCGGCAGGACTCTGGAAACACCATATATTTT.

This clone was observed a handful of times. V and J are TRBV7-3 and TRBJ1-1; possible D gene TRBD1, 5 bases. Trimming left V 1 base short and J 5 bases short, with 11 bases between. The CDR3 totals 14 residues. Per germline, CDR1 SGHTA and CDR2 FQGTGA. The CDR3, as DNA: TGTGCCAGCAGCTTAATCGGCGGGGGGACTGAAGCTTTCTTT. This gives the protein CASSLIGGGTEAFF. The full variable domain, rest sourced from reference TRBV7-3 and TRBJ1-1, is GAGVSQTPSNKVTEKGKYVELRCDPISGHTALYWYRQSLGQGPEFLIYFQGTGAADDSGLPNDRFFAVRPEGSVSTLKIQRTERGDSAVYLCASSLIGGGTEAFFGQGTRLTVV.